A single sample gave rise to the 24 T cell receptor beta chains below, sequenced in a study of CD8+ T cells in alopecia areata. It was cDNA, reverse transcribed from extracted RNA, that served as the sequencing template. Sequencing used immunoSEQ multiplex PCR; TCRdb keeps in-frame clones, though not all of them. Of some 210,000 clones listed, about 60% are singletons. The sequences come from CD4+ T cells sorted from blood, collected at week 0. All receptors come from a human donor with alopecia areata.

The J gene is TRBJ2-5, the V gene TRBV5-5; the D gene is possibly TRBD2 (5 bases). This CDR3 is 13 amino acids long. Germline V gene data show CDR1 as SGHKS and CDR2 as YYEKEE (reference sequence). V was trimmed by 4 bases and J by 3 bases, leaving 10 bases between them. CDR3 sequence reads: CASSLDGKETQYF. As DNA, the CDR3 is TGTGCCAGCAGCCTGGACGGGAAAGAGACCCAGTACTTC.

This clone occurred many times. This rearrangement joins TRBV6-1 to TRBJ2-2, with TRBD2 identical over 7 bases. V dropped 5 bases and J dropped 5; count of bases not matched to a gene: 8. This CDR3 spans 15 amino acids. CDR1 is MNHNS, CDR2 SASEGT, per germline. The CDR3 protein is CASSWTRELTGELFF. CDR3 bases: TGTGCCAGCAGTTGGACTAGAGAACTTACCGGGGAGCTGTTTTTT.

CDR3 in amino acids: CASSSTGGRNQPQHF. CDR3 sequence (DNA): TGTGCCAGCAGCTCCACAGGGGGCAGGAATCAGCCCCAGCATTTT. The chain employs TRBV28 and TRBJ1-5; 9 bases are a match to TRBD1. The CDR3 runs to 15 residues. V trimming: 6 bases; J trimming: 4 bases; junction bases outside the gene matches: 7. Germline CDR1 is MDHEN and CDR2 is SYDVKM.

V is TRBV19 and J is TRBJ1-5, with TRBD1 identical over 8 bases. The CDR3 is 13 residues long. The V gene end was trimmed by 5 bases and the J gene end by 6 bases; junction bases not matched to a gene: 3. CDR1 is LNHDA and CDR2 is SQIVND in the germline V gene (reference sequence). The CDR3 DNA reads as TGTGCCAGTAGTGGCGACAGGGGTCAGCCCCAGCATTTT. Translation: CASSGDRGQPQHF.

Regarding this clone: This same CDR3 is encoded by further DNA sequences in the sample. CDR3 sequence: CASSYSGEKLFF. CDR3 bases: TGTGCCAGCAGTTACTCGGGAGAAAAACTGTTTTTT. This sequence joins TRBV6-5 and TRBJ1-4; the D is unclear. Per germline, CDR1 MNHEY and CDR2 SVGAGI. V gave up 0 bases and J gave up 8 bases, with 4 bases separating them. The CDR3 has 12 residues.

This rearrangement joins TRBV29-1 to TRBJ2-3, with a weak D call TRBD1 (6 bases). The CDR3 extends over 12 amino acids. The germline V and J ends were trimmed by 8 bases and 1 base, with 10 bases remaining between them. CDR1 SQVTM and CDR2 ANQGSEA come from the germline V gene. CDR3 protein: CSIRTGTDTQYF. DNA of the CDR3: TGCAGCATACGGACAGGCACAGATACGCAGTATTTT.

The chain employs TRBV27 and TRBJ1-1, with D possibly being TRBD1 (5 bases). Trimming stripped 5 bases from V and 1 base from J, with 14 bases between. CDR1 and CDR2 (germline): MNHEY, SMNVEV (reference sequence). This CDR3 spans 15 amino acids. CDR3 DNA sequence: TGTGCCAGCAGTCCCGGGGGGTCGGAGAACACTGAAGCTTTCTTT. Its translation is CASSPGGSENTEAFF.

The V and J genes are TRBV30 and TRBJ1-2; D gene ambiguous. The CDR3 runs 11 residues. Germline CDR1 reads GTSNPN; CDR2 reads SVGIG (reference sequence). V dropped 1 base and J dropped 8 bases, with 8 bases sitting between them. CDR3 DNA: TGTGCCTGGAGTGGATTAGGGGGCTACACCTTC. As protein: CAWSGLGGYTF.

This clone was seen just once. The chain links TRBV6-5 to TRBJ2-1, with a tentative D call TRBD2 (5 bases). This CDR3 is built from 13 residues. The germline V and J ends were trimmed by 6 bases and 4 bases, with 10 bases remaining between them. Looked up from germline, CDR1 is MNHEY and CDR2 is SVGAGI. In nucleotides, the CDR3 is TGTGCCAGCAGCCGTAGCGTTTACAATGAGCAGTTCTTC. Amino acid sequence: CASSRSVYNEQFF.

This clone was recorded many times. V is TRBV10-3 and J is TRBJ1-1; D gene ambiguous. V was cut by 4 bases and J by 4 bases, with 10 bases left in between. This CDR3 region has 13 residues. Germline lookup yields CDR1 ENHRY and CDR2 SYGVKD. CDR3 sequence reads: CAISGKGGTEAFF. CDR3 sequence (DNA): TGTGCCATCAGTGGGAAGGGAGGCACTGAAGCTTTCTTT.

This clone was counted only a few times. The chain combines TRBV4-1 with TRBJ1-1, with D unclear. The CDR3 spans 14 residues. Trimming left V 5 bases short and J 2 bases short, with 12 bases between. Germline V gene data show CDR1 as MGHRA and CDR2 as YSYEKL. The CDR3 DNA reads TGCGCCAGCAGCACCCGACCGGTCAACACTGAAGCTTTCTTT. It codes for CASSTRPVNTEAFF.

V and J are TRBV2 and TRBJ2-7; D not resolved. The V and J ends lost 4 bases and 2 bases respectively, with 3 bases between them. Germline lookup yields CDR1 SNHLY and CDR2 FYNNEI. This CDR3 has 11 amino acids. CDR3 region: CASSGAYEQYF. Written as DNA, the CDR3 is TGTGCCAGCAGTGGTGCCTACGAGCAGTACTTC.

This chain joins TRBV2 and TRBJ1-5; possibly TRBD1 for D (6 bases). Trimming removed 7 bases from V and 0 bases from J, with 13 bases in between. This CDR3 region has 15 residues. CDR1 SNHLY and CDR2 FYNNEI come from the germline V gene. CDR3 residues: CASNLQGLSNQPQHF. The CDR3 coding sequence is TGTGCCAGCAACTTACAGGGACTTAGCAATCAGCCCCAGCATTTT.

This clone showed up just a few times. The gene calls are TRBV11-2 and TRBJ1-5; the D is unclear. The CDR3 is made up of 14 amino acids. Germline V CDR1 and CDR2: SGHAT, FQNNGV. Trimming took 6 bases from V and 2 from J, leaving 11 bases between them. In nucleotides, the CDR3 is TGTGCCAGCAGTACCGCCTCGGGCAATCAGCCCCAGCATTTT. Protein sequence: CASSTASGNQPQHF.

The V call is TRBV7-9, the J call TRBJ2-4; TRBD1 is a possible D gene (6 bases). Germline CDR1 and CDR2: SEHNR and FQNEAQ (reference sequence). The CDR3 consists of 13 residues. Trimming removed 7 bases at V and 6 bases at J, with 13 bases between. The CDR3 region is CASTKEQGNIQYF. DNA for the CDR3: TGTGCCAGCACCAAAGAACAGGGAAACATTCAGTACTTC. Combining the CDR3 with reference TRBV7-9 and TRBJ2-4 gives the whole variable domain DTGVSQNPRHKITKRGQNVTFRCDPISEHNRLYWYRQTLGQGPEFLTYFQNEAQLEKSRLLSDRFSAERPKGSFSTLEIQRTEQGDSAMYLCASTKEQGNIQYFGAGTRLSVL.

The chain carries TRBV6-1 and TRBJ2-7, with D unresolved. The V gene lost 8 bases and the J gene lost 0 bases, with 11 bases spanning the gap. Germline V CDR1 and CDR2: MNHNS, SASEGT. The CDR3 runs to 13 residues. The CDR3 DNA is TGTGCCAGCTCGGCCCGGATCTCCTACGAGCAGTACTTC. Translated: CASSARISYEQYF.

V gene TRBV10-2 combines with J gene TRBJ2-7; 8 nucleotides align to TRBD2. V dropped 4 bases and J dropped 0; count of bases not matched to a gene: 8. Germline V gene lookup returns CDR1 WSHSY and CDR2 SAAADI. The CDR3 has 16 residues. The CDR3 nucleotides read TGCGCCAGCAGTGCGGGCGGGAGGCATAGCTCCTACGAGCAGTACTTC. Translated: CASSAGGRHSSYEQYF.

The chain joins TRBV4-1 to TRBJ2-6; D uncertain. Trimming stripped 6 bases from V and 2 bases from J, with 14 bases between. The CDR3 extends over 16 amino acids. Per germline, CDR1 MGHRA and CDR2 YSYEKL. CDR3 bases: TGCGCCAGCAGTCTTGTTGGCCCCCCTGGGGCCAACGTCCTGACTTTC. Translation gives CASSLVGPPGANVLTF.

The chain couples TRBV7-6 to TRBJ1-5; D is undetermined. The germline gives CDR1 SGHVS, CDR2 FNYEAQ. V was pared by 1 base and J by 1 base, with 11 bases between. CDR3 size: 16 residues. The CDR3 region is CASSLGGRGSNQPQHF. The CDR3 DNA follows: TGTGCCAGCAGCTTAGGCGGGCGAGGGAGCAATCAGCCCCAGCATTTT.

The V and J genes are TRBV5-1 and TRBJ2-5; D is ambiguous. From germline, CDR1 is SGHRS and CDR2 YFSETQ. The CDR3 is made up of 14 amino acids. Trimming took 0 bases from V and 5 from J, leaving 11 bases between them. The chain's CDR3 is CASSLAIGYETQYF. The DNA for the CDR3 is TGCGCCAGCAGCTTGGCCATAGGGTACGAGACCCAGTACTTC. Together with reference TRBV5-1 and TRBJ2-5, the CDR3 gives the full variable domain: KAGVTQTPRYLIKTRGQQVTLSCSPISGHRSVSWYQQTPGQGLQFLFEYFSETQRNKGNFPGRFSGRQFSNSRSEMNVSTLELGDSALYLCASSLAIGYETQYFGPGTRLLVL.

This clone was seen just once. The chain joins TRBV6-1 to TRBJ1-2; the D gene is possibly TRBD1 (5 bases). The germline V gene has CDR1 MNHNS and CDR2 SASEGT. The CDR3 is 14 amino acids. The ends were cut back, 5 bases at V and 0 bases at J, with 10 bases in the middle. The CDR3 loop is CASSQGLPNYGYTF. DNA of the CDR3: TGTGCCAGCAGTCAGGGACTGCCTAACTATGGCTACACCTTC.

The chain uses TRBV2 and TRBJ1-1; D is perhaps TRBD1 (5 bases). Trimming stripped 7 bases from V and 5 bases from J, with 14 bases between. Germline lookup yields CDR1 SNHLY and CDR2 FYNNEI. The CDR3 consists of 13 residues. DNA of the CDR3: TGTGCCAGCAAAGGGCAGGGAGGGACTGAAGCTTTCTTT. Translation: CASKGQGGTEAFF.

The J gene is TRBJ2-2, the V gene TRBV27; D perhaps matches TRBD2 (6 bases). The V end was cut by 5 bases, the J end by 4 bases, with 11 bases between. The CDR3 sequence is 14 residues long. CDR1 and CDR2 (germline): MNHEY, SMNVEV (reference sequence). CDR3 in DNA: TGTGCCAGCAGTCGGCAGGGAGGCACCGGGGAGCTGTTTTTT. This sequence encodes CASSRQGGTGELFF.

The CDR3 coding sequence is TGCGCCAGCAGCTCTTTGGACAGCCCGGAAAAACTGTTTTTT. Translated, it gives CASSSLDSPEKLFF. J is TRBJ1-4 and V is TRBV5-1, with D maybe TRBD1 (6 bases). This CDR3 spans 14 amino acids. Germline lookup yields CDR1 SGHRS and CDR2 YFSETQ. Trimming cost V 3 bases and J 8 bases, with 14 bases left between them.